A selection of T cell receptor beta chains follows, all from one sample in a study of blood T cell repertoires in COVID-19. Assay: immunoSEQ multiplex PCR; the TCRdb copy retains only in-frame clones and omits some. The data contain around 320,000 clones, around 91% of them singletons. The specimen sequenced was PBMCs or T cells enriched from blood (not recorded which). These receptor sequences come from a young woman with acute COVID-19. Each CDR3 is given with its conserved first and last residue. D genes are given only for firm matches. The size of a clone is reported for some rows only, either as once, few or many, or as a class for expanded clones.

d_call	clone_size	j_call	v_call	cdr3_nt	cdr3_aa
-	-	TRBJ2-3	TRBV10-1	TGCGCCAGCAGTGATGCGGGGAGCACAGATACGCAGTATTTT	CASSDAGSTDTQYF
TRBD2	-	TRBJ2-3	TRBV11-2	TGTGCCAGCAGCCTTTTCGAACTAGCGCATGGCGATACGCAGTATTTT	CASSLFELAHGDTQYF
-	-	TRBJ2-7	TRBV30	TGTGCCTGGAACAAACAGGGTGCAACCTACGAGCAGTACTTC	CAWNKQGATYEQYF
-	-	TRBJ2-1	TRBV9	TGTGCCAGCAGCGTAGCTCTCTCCCATGAGCAGTTCTTC	CASSVALSHEQFF
TRBD1	-	TRBJ1-3	TRBV7-9	TGTGCCAGCAGCATTACAGGGGGCGGAGGAAACACCATATATTTT	CASSITGGGGNTIYF
TRBD2	-	TRBJ2-5	TRBV5-1	TGCGCCAGCAGCTGGGGGACTACCCAAGAGACCCAGTACTTC	CASSWGTTQETQYF
TRBD1	-	TRBJ1-2	TRBV10-3	TGTGCCATCAGTGATAGGACAGGTTTTAACTATGGCTACACCTTC	CAISDRTGFNYGYTF
-	-	TRBJ1-4	TRBV15	TGTGCCACCAGCAGAGGGCCCCTCGAAAAACTGTTTTTT	CATSRGPLEKLFF
TRBD1	-	TRBJ1-1	TRBV27	TGTGCCAGCATCCCCGACAGGGCGAACACTGAAGCTTTCTTT	CASIPDRANTEAFF
TRBD1	-	TRBJ1-2	TRBV9	TGTGCCAGCAGCCCGGGACAGGGGCCTAACTATGGCTACACCTTC	CASSPGQGPNYGYTF
TRBD1	-	TRBJ1-5	TRBV14	TGTGCCAGCAGCCATGGACAGGGGGCAGATCAGCCCCAGCATTTT	CASSHGQGADQPQHF
-	-	TRBJ1-6	TRBV5-1	TGCGCCAGCAGCTTGCGTCTGGGCTCGGGGGGTATCTATAATTCACCCCTCCACTTT	CASSLRLGSGGIYNSPLHF
-	-	TRBJ2-3	TRBV28	TGTGCCAGCAGTTTACGCCGGAGATCCACAGATACGCAGTATTTT	CASSLRRRSTDTQYF
TRBD2	-	TRBJ2-7	TRBV19	TGTGCCAGTAGTCCCGAACTAGCGGGAAAAACCTACGAGCAGTACTTC	CASSPELAGKTYEQYF
TRBD1	-	TRBJ2-1	TRBV19	TGTGCCAGTAGTGGAATGCCGGGACAGGTCTCCTACAATGAGCAGTTCTTC	CASSGMPGQVSYNEQFF
-	once	TRBJ1-1	TRBV28	TGTGCCAGCAGTTTCTCTACTGAAGCTTTCTTT	CASSFSTEAFF
-	-	TRBJ2-1	TRBV6-5	TGTGCCAGCAGTTCTTGGGAGCGGGCTCACTACAATGAGCAGTTCTTC	CASSSWERAHYNEQFF
TRBD1	-	TRBJ1-3	TRBV19	TGTGCCAGTAGTATAGAGACAGGGAGATCGACCATATATTTT	CASSIETGRSTIYF
TRBD1	-	TRBJ1-1	TRBV29-1	TGCAGCGTTCAAACCCGGGACAGGGAAGAAGCTTTCTTT	CSVQTRDREEAFF
TRBD2	-	TRBJ2-1	TRBV19	TGTGCCAGTACTCCCACGGGGGGCTCCTACAATGAGCAGTTCTTC	CASTPTGGSYNEQFF
-	-	TRBJ2-1	TRBV24-1	TGTGCCACCGGAGAGGGGGGGTTTTCCTACAATGAGCAGTTCTTC	CATGEGGFSYNEQFF
-	-	TRBJ2-3	TRBV24-1	TGTGCCACCAGTGATTTGGGGGCTGAGACAGATACGCAGTATTTT	CATSDLGAETDTQYF
-	-	TRBJ2-7	TRBV29-1	TGCAGCGTTGAAGCGGGGGGCGGAGACTACGAGCAGTACTTC	CSVEAGGGDYEQYF
TRBD2	-	TRBJ2-1	TRBV6-5	TGTGCCAGCAGTTACGGGACTAGCAATTACAATGAGCAGTTCTTC	CASSYGTSNYNEQFF
TRBD1	-	TRBJ2-2	TRBV2	TGTGCCAGCATAAGACAGGGGACCAACACCGGGGAGCTGTTTTTT	CASIRQGTNTGELFF
-	-	TRBJ2-3	TRBV6-1	TGTGCCAGCAGTGACGGCCTTGGGGCAGGGGTGAGAGAATGGACAGATACGCAGTATTTT	CASSDGLGAGVREWTDTQYF
-	-	TRBJ1-2	TRBV4-1	TGCGCCAGCAGTCGTGAAGCTTATGGCTACACCTTC	CASSREAYGYTF
-	-	TRBJ2-7	TRBV11-2	TGTGCCAGCAGCCCAACTGTTGCCTACGAGCAGTACTTC	CASSPTVAYEQYF
TRBD2	-	TRBJ2-3	TRBV19	TGTGCCAGTAGTCACAGCGGGAGGCCACCAGATACGCAGTATTTT	CASSHSGRPPDTQYF
TRBD2	-	TRBJ2-3	TRBV5-6	TGTGCCAGCAGCTTGGGACTAGCGATCACAGATACGCAGTATTTT	CASSLGLAITDTQYF
-	once	TRBJ2-3	TRBV6-6	TGTGCCAGCAGTTCTCTTGGGGCGCCTAGCACAGATACGCAGTATTTT	CASSSLGAPSTDTQYF
TRBD2	-	TRBJ2-7	TRBV5-1	TGCGCCAGCAGCCCCCTAGCCCAGCGGGGTTTAGACGAGCAGTACTTC	CASSPLAQRGLDEQYF
-	-	TRBJ1-1	TRBV7-3	TGTGCCAGCAGCGAGGGAAGCACTGAAGCTTTCTTT	CASSEGSTEAFF
-	-	TRBJ2-1	TRBV21-1	TGTGCCAGCAGCAACCCCCTAAGCGGGAGTCCCTACAATGAGCAGTTCTTC	CASSNPLSGSPYNEQFF